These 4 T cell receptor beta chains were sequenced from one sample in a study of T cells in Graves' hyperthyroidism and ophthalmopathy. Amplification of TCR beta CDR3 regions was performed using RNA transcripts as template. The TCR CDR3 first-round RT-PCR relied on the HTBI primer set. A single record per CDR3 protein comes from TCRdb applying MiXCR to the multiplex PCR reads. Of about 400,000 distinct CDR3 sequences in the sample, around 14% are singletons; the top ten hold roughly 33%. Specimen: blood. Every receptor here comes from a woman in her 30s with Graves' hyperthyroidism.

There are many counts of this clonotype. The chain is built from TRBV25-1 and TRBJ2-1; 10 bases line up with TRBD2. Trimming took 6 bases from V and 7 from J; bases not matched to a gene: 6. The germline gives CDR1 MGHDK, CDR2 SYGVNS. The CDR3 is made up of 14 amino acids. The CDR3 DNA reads TGTGCCAGCAGGCCAAGCGGGAGGGGGAATGAGCAGTTCTTC. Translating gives CASRPSGRGNEQFF.

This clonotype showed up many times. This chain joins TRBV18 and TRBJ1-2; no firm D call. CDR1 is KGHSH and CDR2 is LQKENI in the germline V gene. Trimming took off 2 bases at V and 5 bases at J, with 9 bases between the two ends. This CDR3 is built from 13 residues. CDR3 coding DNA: TGTGCCAGCTCACCAGACGGAAGTTATGGCTACACCTTC. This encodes CASSPDGSYGYTF. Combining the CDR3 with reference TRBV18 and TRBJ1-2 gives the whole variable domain NAGVMQNPRHLVRRRGQEARLRCSPMKGHSHVYWYRQLPEEGLKFMVYLQKENIIDESGMPKERFSAEFPKEGPSILRIQQVVRGDSAAYFCASSPDGSYGYTFGSGTRLTVV.

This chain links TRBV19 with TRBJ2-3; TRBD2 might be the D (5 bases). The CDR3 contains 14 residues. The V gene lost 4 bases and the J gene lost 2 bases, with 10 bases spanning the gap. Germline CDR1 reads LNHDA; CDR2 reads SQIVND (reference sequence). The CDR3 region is CASSTGLATDTQYF. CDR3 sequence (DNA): TGTGCCAGTAGTACCGGACTGGCCACAGATACGCAGTATTTT.

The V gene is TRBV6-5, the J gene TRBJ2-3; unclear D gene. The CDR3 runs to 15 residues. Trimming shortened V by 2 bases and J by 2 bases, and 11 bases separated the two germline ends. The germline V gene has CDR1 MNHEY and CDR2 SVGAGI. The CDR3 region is CASSYRATDTDTQYF. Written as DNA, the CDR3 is TGTGCCAGCAGTTACAGGGCGACCGACACAGATACGCAGTATTTT.